These 25 T cell receptor beta chains were sequenced from one sample in a study of CD8+CD57+ T cells in acquired aplastic anemia. Genomic DNA templated the TCR beta VDJ and CDR3 profiling. In TCRdb, the reads were re-called with MiXCR into one record per CDR3 protein. The sample lists roughly 170,000 distinct CDR3 sequences; 55% to 80% were seen once. The specimen was sorted CD4+, CD8+, or CD8+CD57+ T cells (not recorded which) from PBMCs. These receptors originate from a human donor in good health.

V is TRBV15 and J is TRBJ1-1; 10 bases agree with TRBD1. Per the germline V gene, CDR1 is LNHNV and CDR2 is YYDKDF (reference sequence). The CDR3 is 16 amino acids. V shed 3 bases and J 5 bases; nucleotides not matched to a gene: 9. The CDR3 sequence: CATSRSGQGGVTEAFF. Here the CDR3 DNA reads TGTGCCACCAGCAGGTCCGGACAGGGGGGGGTTACTGAAGCTTTCTTT.

The sample holds a few counts of this clonotype. This chain connects TRBV30 to TRBJ2-3; 7 positions match TRBD2. The CDR3 runs 13 residues. CDR1 is GTSNPN and CDR2 is SVGIG in the germline V gene (reference sequence). Trimming cost V 3 bases and J 2 bases; bases outside gene matches: 2. This chain's CDR3 is CAWSAGDTDTQYF. The CDR3 coding sequence is TGTGCCTGGAGCGCGGGAGACACAGATACGCAGTATTTT.

The chain combines TRBV29-1 with TRBJ2-1; 8 bases map to TRBD1. The CDR3 length is 15 residues. J gave up 2 bases and V 3 bases, and 6 bases lay outside the gene matches. Per germline, CDR1 SQVTM and CDR2 ANQGSEA. The CDR3 DNA reads TGCAGCGTTGAGGGACAGGCTCGAGCCTACAATGAGCAGTTCTTC. It is translated as CSVEGQARAYNEQFF.

The V and J genes are TRBV7-3 and TRBJ1-1; no clear D gene. With 3 bases removed from V and 8 bases from J, the gap between germline ends came to 13 bases. From germline, CDR1 is SGHTA and CDR2 FQGTGA. The CDR3 has 13 residues. The CDR3 DNA is TGTGCCAGCAGCTTGGCCGGGTTAGGGGAAGCTTTCTTT. Its translation: CASSLAGLGEAFF.

The chain couples TRBV4-2 to TRBJ2-1; the match to TRBD2 covers 13 bases. The junction had 5 bases not matched to a gene; V was cut back by 4 bases and J by 5 bases. This CDR3 comprises 16 residues. The V gene's germline CDR1 is LGHNA and CDR2 YNFKEQ. CDR3 amino acids: CASSRTGLAGDNEQFF. The CDR3 nucleotides read TGTGCCAGCAGCCGCACAGGACTAGCGGGAGACAATGAGCAGTTCTTC.

V usage is TRBV5-8 and J usage is TRBJ2-7; D remains unclear. The CDR3 has 13 amino acids. Trimming pared 4 bases from V and 3 bases from J, leaving 11 bases between. The germline V gene encodes CDR1 SGHTS and CDR2 YDEGEE. The CDR3 here is CASSRIGGYEQYF. In nucleotides, the CDR3 is TGTGCCAGCAGCAGGATAGGCGGCTACGAGCAGTACTTC. The full variable domain, with the rest looked up from reference TRBV5-8 and TRBJ2-7, is EAGVTQSPTHLIKTRGQQATLRCSPISGHTSVYWYQQALGLGLQFLLWYDEGEERNRGNFPPRFSGRQFPNYSSELNVNALELEDSALYLCASSRIGGYEQYFGPGTRLTVT.

This clonotype is a singleton in its sample. This CDR3 reads CASGGLAGYNEQYF. Written as DNA, the CDR3 is TGTGCCAGCGGGGGACTAGCGGGCTACAACGAGCAGTACTTC. The chain recombines TRBV12-3 or TRBV12-4 with TRBJ2-7; 12 nucleotides agree with TRBD2. There are 14 residues in the CDR3. Trimming cost V 8 bases and J 5 bases; bases outside gene matches: 7.

The V call is TRBV5-1, the J call TRBJ2-1; no clear D gene. Per the germline V gene, CDR1 is SGHRS and CDR2 is YFSETQ. The CDR3 is 14 amino acids. Trimming took off 0 bases at V and 3 bases at J, with 7 bases between the two ends. The DNA of the CDR3 is TGCGCCAGCAGCTTGGTCCGTGACTACAATGAGCAGTTCTTC. Its protein product is CASSLVRDYNEQFF.

This chain links TRBV25-1 with TRBJ1-5, with D uncertain. V lost 3 bases, J lost 9 bases, and 15 bases lay in between. CDR3 size: 14 residues. Germline lookup yields CDR1 MGHDK and CDR2 SYGVNS. The CDR3 bases are TGTGCCAGCAGTGACGACCGCGCAATAAGGCCCCAGCATTTT. This sequence encodes CASSDDRAIRPQHF.

This chain uses TRBV20-1 with TRBJ1-2, with D perhaps matching TRBD1 (6 bases). The CDR3 consists of 17 residues. The germline CDR1 and CDR2 sequences are DFQATT and SNEGSKA (reference sequence). Trimming pared 3 bases from V and 2 bases from J, leaving 22 bases between. The DNA for the CDR3 is TGCAGTGCTAGCCCTTGGGGGCAGAGGGATCCCAACTATGGCTACACCTTC. Encoded protein: CSASPWGQRDPNYGYTF.

The chain joins TRBV24-1 to TRBJ2-2; D is possibly TRBD1 or TRBD2 (5 bases each). The CDR3 runs to 17 residues. Germline CDR1 and CDR2: KGHDR and SFDVKD. V dropped 1 base and J dropped 0 bases, with 11 bases sitting between them. CDR3 region: CATSDFGTGPNTGELFF. The CDR3 bases are TGTGCCACCAGTGATTTCGGGACGGGACCGAACACCGGGGAGCTGTTTTTT.

V gene TRBV2 combines with J gene TRBJ1-1; D not resolved. Per germline, CDR1 SNHLY and CDR2 FYNNEI. Trimming took off 9 bases at V and 1 base at J, with 12 bases between the two ends. The CDR3 runs 13 residues. The CDR3 protein is CASEREANTEAFF. DNA of the CDR3: TGTGCCAGTGAAAGGGAAGCGAACACTGAAGCTTTCTTT.

The V and J genes are TRBV14 and TRBJ2-7, with 11 bases aligning to TRBD1. CDR3 length: 13 residues. Germline assignment: CDR1 SGHDN and CDR2 FVKESK. The V and J ends lost 4 bases and 6 bases, in that order; junction bases with no gene match: 2. For the CDR3, the DNA is TGTGCCAGCAGCCGGGACAGGGGGGGCGAGCAGTACTTC. It translates to CASSRDRGGEQYF.

The genes are TRBV5-1 and TRBJ2-7; TRBD1 is a possible D gene (6 bases). V lost 3 bases and J lost 3, with 22 bases in between. Germline V gene lookup returns CDR1 SGHRS and CDR2 YFSETQ. The CDR3 has 17 residues. The CDR3 protein is CASSSTVQGNVVYEQYF. The DNA of the CDR3 is TGCGCCAGCAGCTCAACAGTTCAGGGGAACGTGGTCTACGAGCAGTACTTC.

Ten or more counts support this clonotype. This chain uses TRBV12-3 or TRBV12-4 with TRBJ2-1; 12 nucleotides match TRBD2. Trimming took 6 bases from V and 9 from J; bases not matched to a gene: 3. This CDR3 contains 13 residues. In nucleotides, the CDR3 is TGTGCCAGCAGAAAACTAGCGGGAGGTGAGCAGTTCTTC. This encodes CASRKLAGGEQFF.

At least ten counts were recorded for this clonotype. The J gene is TRBJ2-2, the V gene TRBV12-3 or TRBV12-4; D may be TRBD2 (6 bases). The V end lost 6 bases, the J end lost 6 bases, and 14 bases lay between the germline ends. The length of the CDR3 is 14 residues. In DNA form, the CDR3 reads TGTGCCAGCAGACTCGGAGGGCCAGCCGGGGAGCTGTTTTTT. Translation: CASRLGGPAGELFF.

The table lists this clonotype with a few counts. This chain uses TRBV11-2 with TRBJ2-2; D is unclear. Trimming pared 3 bases from V and 5 bases from J, leaving 13 bases between. The CDR3 runs 15 residues. Germline CDR1 SGHAT, CDR2 FQNNGV. For the CDR3, the DNA is TGTGCCAGCAGCTTGTGGGCAGACTTGACCGGGGAGCTGTTTTTT. Protein: CASSLWADLTGELFF.

The table lists this clonotype with a few counts. The genes are TRBV12-3 or TRBV12-4 and TRBJ1-1, with no clear D. CDR3 length: 14 residues. V shed 3 bases and J shed 0 bases, with 8 bases lying between them. The CDR3 region has the DNA TGTGCCAGCAGTTTTCAGGCGGTGAACACTGAAGCTTTCTTT. Its protein is CASSFQAVNTEAFF.

V is TRBV27 and J is TRBJ2-5, with TRBD2 matching over 7 bases. Germline loops: CDR1 MNHEY, CDR2 SMNVEV (reference sequence). With 5 bases clipped from V and 3 bases from J, the junction kept 12 bases outside the gene matches. The CDR3 extends over 16 amino acids. In nucleotides, the CDR3 is TGTGCCAGCAGTCCCGCTAGGGGAGGGTTTAAAGAGACCCAGTACTTC. It codes for CASSPARGGFKETQYF.

This clonotype was counted at least ten times. This rearrangement joins TRBV13 to TRBJ2-7; TRBD2 matches 13 bases. The J segment lost 0 bases and the V segment lost 5 bases, leaving 4 bases of the junction unmatched. CDR1 PRHDT and CDR2 FYEKMQ come from the germline V gene (reference sequence). This CDR3 is 16 amino acids long. The CDR3 reads CASSVRTSGSSYEQYF. CDR3 in DNA: TGTGCCAGCAGCGTGAGGACTAGCGGGAGCTCCTACGAGCAGTACTTC.

The chain joins TRBV19 to TRBJ1-5, with D possibly being TRBD1 (5 bases). The CDR3 is 15 residues long. Germline V gene data show CDR1 as LNHDA and CDR2 as SQIVND (reference sequence). The V gene lost 1 base and the J gene lost 4 bases, with 11 bases spanning the gap. The CDR3 DNA reads TGTGCCAGTAGTATAGCGCAGGGACCAAATCAGCCCCAGCATTTT. It codes for CASSIAQGPNQPQHF.

This clonotype came up once. This chain connects TRBV29-1 to TRBJ2-7, with 7 bases identical to TRBD1. CDR1 is SQVTM and CDR2 is ANQGSEA in the germline V gene. The CDR3 consists of 13 residues. V lost 6 bases and J lost 2; bases outside the gene matches: 7. The CDR3 loop is CSVALGQAYEQYF. In DNA, the CDR3 is TGCAGCGTAGCGCTTGGACAGGCCTACGAGCAGTACTTC.

The chain links TRBV2 to TRBJ1-2; no clear D gene. Trimming pared 6 bases from V and 8 bases from J, leaving 19 bases between. The CDR3 extends over 14 amino acids. Germline V CDR1 and CDR2: SNHLY, FYNNEI. CDR3 nucleotide sequence: TGTGCCAGCAGCCCTCAGCCGTGGGAGCGGGGCTACACCTTC. Translated: CASSPQPWERGYTF.

The V gene is TRBV9, the J gene TRBJ1-2; weak D call: TRBD1 (5 bases). V gave up 0 bases and J gave up 0 bases, with 15 bases separating them. The CDR3 covers 17 residues. Germline V gives CDR1 SGDLS, CDR2 YYNGEE. The CDR3 is CASSVGSGGGANYGYTF. In nucleotides, the CDR3 is TGTGCCAGCAGCGTAGGTTCCGGTGGGGGTGCTAACTATGGCTACACCTTC.

The chain carries TRBV2 and TRBJ2-7, with 11 positions matching TRBD2. Germline CDR1 SNHLY, CDR2 FYNNEI. After removal of 3 bases from V and 7 bases from J, the junction contained 8 bases not matched to a gene. This CDR3 has 15 residues. CDR3 region: CASSEALAGGGEQYF. In nucleotides, the CDR3 is TGTGCCAGCAGTGAGGCCCTAGCGGGAGGCGGGGAGCAGTACTTC.